Each of the 5 T cell receptor beta chains below was sequenced from the same sample in a study of long-term antiretroviral therapy in people with HIV (dated by TCRdb to 2021 to 2024). The immunoSEQ hsTCRB v3.0 assay was used at survey level resolution to sequence the TRB variable region. This is the immuneACCESS table as TCRdb keeps it, with only in-frame sequences that have V and J called. A part of the clones is gone; compared with another copy, unresolved V genes explain less than half, and the rest is unexplained. For this sample there are more than 6,500 clones; roughly 70% appear just once. 7.5% of the sample is held by the ten biggest clonotypes. The source was unsorted PBMCs, collected 0.1 years before starting antiretroviral therapy. These receptors were taken from a man between 18 and 29 years old with HIV.

The V call is TRBV18, the J call TRBJ2-1; D might be TRBD1 (6 bases). V was clipped by 5 bases and J by 4 bases, with 18 bases between them. The CDR3 sequence is 16 residues long. In germline, CDR1 is KGHSH, CDR2 LQKENI. The CDR3 nucleotides are TGTGCCAGCTCAACCGTAAATAGGGACAAATACAATGAGCAGTTCTTC. Protein product: CASSTVNRDKYNEQFF.

The rearrangement uses TRBV28 and TRBJ1-1, with TRBD1 as a possible D gene (5 bases). Trimming left V 6 bases short and J 1 base short, with 15 bases between. The length of the CDR3 is 15 residues. Germline CDR1 and CDR2: MDHEN and SYDVKM. The CDR3 sequence: CASRNADGANTEAFF. The CDR3 region has the DNA TGTGCCAGCAGAAATGCTGACGGGGCGAACACTGAAGCTTTCTTT.

In its sample, this clone was seen once. The V gene is TRBV5-1, the J gene TRBJ2-2, with 7 bases lining up with TRBD1. This CDR3 is 16 amino acids long. The germline gives CDR1 SGHRS, CDR2 YFSETQ. J lost 5 bases, V lost 4 bases, and 11 bases had no gene match. The CDR3 coding sequence is TGCGCCAGCAGCGTCCCCACAGGGGACAAGACCGGGGAGCTGTTTTTT. The encoded protein is CASSVPTGDKTGELFF.

The chain joins TRBV5-1 to TRBJ1-2, with 8 bases identical to TRBD1. V lost 5 bases, J lost 5 bases, and 5 bases stayed unmatched. Per the germline V gene, CDR1 is SGHRS and CDR2 is YFSETQ. There are 13 residues in the CDR3. CDR3 region: CASRQDREYGYTF. The CDR3 coding sequence is TGCGCCAGCAGGCAGGACAGGGAGTATGGCTACACCTTC.

This chain links TRBV5-6 with TRBJ1-5, with 8 positions matching TRBD1. J lost 0 bases, V lost 2 bases, and 4 bases had no gene match. This CDR3 is built from 16 residues. CDR1 and CDR2 from the germline V gene are SGHDT and YYEEEE. The CDR3 bases are TGTGCCAGCAGCTTTCAGGGGGCCTATAGCAATCAGCCCCAGCATTTT. Translating gives CASSFQGAYSNQPQHF.